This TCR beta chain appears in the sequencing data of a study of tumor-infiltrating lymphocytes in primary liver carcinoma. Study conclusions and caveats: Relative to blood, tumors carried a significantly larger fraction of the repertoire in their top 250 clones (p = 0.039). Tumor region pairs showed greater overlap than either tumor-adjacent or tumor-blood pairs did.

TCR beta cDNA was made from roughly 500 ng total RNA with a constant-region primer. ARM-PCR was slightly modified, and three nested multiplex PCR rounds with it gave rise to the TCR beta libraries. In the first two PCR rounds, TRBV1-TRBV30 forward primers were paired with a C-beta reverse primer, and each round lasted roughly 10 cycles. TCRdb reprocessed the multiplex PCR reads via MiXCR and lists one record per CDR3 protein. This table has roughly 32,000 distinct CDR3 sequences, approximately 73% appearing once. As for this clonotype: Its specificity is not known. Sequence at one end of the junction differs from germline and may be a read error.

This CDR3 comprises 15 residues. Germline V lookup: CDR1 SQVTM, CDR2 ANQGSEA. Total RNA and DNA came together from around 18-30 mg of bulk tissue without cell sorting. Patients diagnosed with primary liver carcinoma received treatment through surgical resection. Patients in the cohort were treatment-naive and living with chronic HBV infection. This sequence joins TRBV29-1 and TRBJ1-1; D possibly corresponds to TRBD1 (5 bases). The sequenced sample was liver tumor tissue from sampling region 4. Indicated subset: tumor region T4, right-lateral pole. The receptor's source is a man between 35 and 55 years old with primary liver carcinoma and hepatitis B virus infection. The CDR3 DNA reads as TGTAGCGTTTCCGCATGGTGGGGCATGAGCACTGAAGCTTTCTTT. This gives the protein CSVSAWWGMSTEAFF.